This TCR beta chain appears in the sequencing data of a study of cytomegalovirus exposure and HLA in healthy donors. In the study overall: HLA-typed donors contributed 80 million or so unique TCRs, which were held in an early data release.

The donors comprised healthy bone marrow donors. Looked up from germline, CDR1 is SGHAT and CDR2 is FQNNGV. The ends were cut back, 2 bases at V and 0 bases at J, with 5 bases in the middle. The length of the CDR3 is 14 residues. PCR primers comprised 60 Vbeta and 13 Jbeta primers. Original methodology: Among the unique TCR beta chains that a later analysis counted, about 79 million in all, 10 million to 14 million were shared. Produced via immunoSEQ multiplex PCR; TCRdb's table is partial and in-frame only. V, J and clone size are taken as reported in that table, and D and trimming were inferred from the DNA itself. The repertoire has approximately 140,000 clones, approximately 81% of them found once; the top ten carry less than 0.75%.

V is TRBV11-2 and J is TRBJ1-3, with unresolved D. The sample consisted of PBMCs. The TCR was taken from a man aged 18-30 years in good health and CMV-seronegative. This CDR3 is CASSLSVSGNTIYF. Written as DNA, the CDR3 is TGTGCCAGCAGCTTAAGCGTCTCTGGAAACACCATATATTTT.